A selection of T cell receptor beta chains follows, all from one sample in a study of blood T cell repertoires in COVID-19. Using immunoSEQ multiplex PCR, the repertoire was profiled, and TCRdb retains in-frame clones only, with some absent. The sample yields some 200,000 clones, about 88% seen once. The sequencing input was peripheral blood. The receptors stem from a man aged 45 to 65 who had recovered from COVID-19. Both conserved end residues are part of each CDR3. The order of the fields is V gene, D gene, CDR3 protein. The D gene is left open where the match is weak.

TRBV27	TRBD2	CATSGGPGGELFF
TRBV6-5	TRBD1	CASSSGDRETIPRQYF
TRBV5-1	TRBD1	CASSLKGQGRETQYF
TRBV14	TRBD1	CASSLDRGRADTQYF
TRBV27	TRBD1	CASSSRGQASGYNEQFF
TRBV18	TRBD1	CASSQTTGGTEAFF
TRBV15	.	CATEEGVHTGELFF
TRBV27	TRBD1	CASSRDSLSNQPQHF
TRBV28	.	CASSLYGGSNEKLFF
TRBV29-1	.	CSGGMRAGLNTEAFF
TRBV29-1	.	CSVDSGALSGNTIYF
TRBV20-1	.	CSARGSEAFF
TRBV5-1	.	CASSLRGGTEAFF
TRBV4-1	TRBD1	CASSPTGTGNEKLFF
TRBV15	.	CATSRQGWTDTQYF
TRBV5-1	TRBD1	CASSLGGQGEDGYTF
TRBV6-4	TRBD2	CASSDERERYEQYF
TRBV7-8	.	CASSLTPTRSTDTQYF
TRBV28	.	CASSLGLLRGNQPQHF
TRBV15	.	CATSRDRAKDYNEQFF
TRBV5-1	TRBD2	CASSDGLEATYEQYF
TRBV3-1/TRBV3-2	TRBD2	CASSHLREGSYEQYF